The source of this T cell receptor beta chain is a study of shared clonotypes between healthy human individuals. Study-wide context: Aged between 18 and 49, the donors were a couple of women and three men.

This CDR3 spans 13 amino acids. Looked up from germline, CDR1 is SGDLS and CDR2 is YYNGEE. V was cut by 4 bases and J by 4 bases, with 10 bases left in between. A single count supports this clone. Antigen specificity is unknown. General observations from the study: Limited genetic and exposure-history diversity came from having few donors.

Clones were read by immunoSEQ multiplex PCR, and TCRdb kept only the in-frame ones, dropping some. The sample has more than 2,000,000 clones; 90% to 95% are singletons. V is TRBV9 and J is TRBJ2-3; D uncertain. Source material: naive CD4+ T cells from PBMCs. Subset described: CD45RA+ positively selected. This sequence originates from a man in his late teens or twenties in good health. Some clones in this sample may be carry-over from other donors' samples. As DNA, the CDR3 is TGTGCCAGCAGCACACTCTCCGCAGATACGCAGTATTTT. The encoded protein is CASSTLSADTQYF. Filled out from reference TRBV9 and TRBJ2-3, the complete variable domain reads DSGVTQTPKHLITATGQRVTLRCSPRSGDLSVYWYQQSLDQGLQFLIQYYNGEERAKGNILERFSAQQFPDLHSELNLSSLELGDSALYFCASSTLSADTQYFGPGTRLTVL.